What follows is one T cell receptor beta chain and its context. The antigen is undetermined. The DNA is left out, because the CDR3 cannot be placed on it with certainty; the CDR3 is given as TCRdb lists it. Three rounds of nested PCR, following a modified ARM-PCR protocol, produced the TCRbeta library. A single record per CDR3 protein comes from TCRdb applying MiXCR to the multiplex PCR reads. The table includes approximately 70,000 distinct CDR3 sequences, more than 70% detected once. This sample was taken from a study of tumor and adjacent non-tumor tissue in lung cancer. A total of 14 residues make up the CDR3, ends included. Germline V gene data show CDR1 as DFQATT and CDR2 as SNEGSKA (reference sequence). Study-level results: Normal lung showed higher cumulative top 100 clone frequency than tumor.

No cell sorting was done before RNA was extracted from the tissue. The gene calls are TRBV20-1 and TRBJ1-1. The specimen sequenced was lung tumor tissue. The sequence was collected from a man in his sixties with non-small cell lung cancer. CDR3 sequence: CSAREFGVGTEALF.